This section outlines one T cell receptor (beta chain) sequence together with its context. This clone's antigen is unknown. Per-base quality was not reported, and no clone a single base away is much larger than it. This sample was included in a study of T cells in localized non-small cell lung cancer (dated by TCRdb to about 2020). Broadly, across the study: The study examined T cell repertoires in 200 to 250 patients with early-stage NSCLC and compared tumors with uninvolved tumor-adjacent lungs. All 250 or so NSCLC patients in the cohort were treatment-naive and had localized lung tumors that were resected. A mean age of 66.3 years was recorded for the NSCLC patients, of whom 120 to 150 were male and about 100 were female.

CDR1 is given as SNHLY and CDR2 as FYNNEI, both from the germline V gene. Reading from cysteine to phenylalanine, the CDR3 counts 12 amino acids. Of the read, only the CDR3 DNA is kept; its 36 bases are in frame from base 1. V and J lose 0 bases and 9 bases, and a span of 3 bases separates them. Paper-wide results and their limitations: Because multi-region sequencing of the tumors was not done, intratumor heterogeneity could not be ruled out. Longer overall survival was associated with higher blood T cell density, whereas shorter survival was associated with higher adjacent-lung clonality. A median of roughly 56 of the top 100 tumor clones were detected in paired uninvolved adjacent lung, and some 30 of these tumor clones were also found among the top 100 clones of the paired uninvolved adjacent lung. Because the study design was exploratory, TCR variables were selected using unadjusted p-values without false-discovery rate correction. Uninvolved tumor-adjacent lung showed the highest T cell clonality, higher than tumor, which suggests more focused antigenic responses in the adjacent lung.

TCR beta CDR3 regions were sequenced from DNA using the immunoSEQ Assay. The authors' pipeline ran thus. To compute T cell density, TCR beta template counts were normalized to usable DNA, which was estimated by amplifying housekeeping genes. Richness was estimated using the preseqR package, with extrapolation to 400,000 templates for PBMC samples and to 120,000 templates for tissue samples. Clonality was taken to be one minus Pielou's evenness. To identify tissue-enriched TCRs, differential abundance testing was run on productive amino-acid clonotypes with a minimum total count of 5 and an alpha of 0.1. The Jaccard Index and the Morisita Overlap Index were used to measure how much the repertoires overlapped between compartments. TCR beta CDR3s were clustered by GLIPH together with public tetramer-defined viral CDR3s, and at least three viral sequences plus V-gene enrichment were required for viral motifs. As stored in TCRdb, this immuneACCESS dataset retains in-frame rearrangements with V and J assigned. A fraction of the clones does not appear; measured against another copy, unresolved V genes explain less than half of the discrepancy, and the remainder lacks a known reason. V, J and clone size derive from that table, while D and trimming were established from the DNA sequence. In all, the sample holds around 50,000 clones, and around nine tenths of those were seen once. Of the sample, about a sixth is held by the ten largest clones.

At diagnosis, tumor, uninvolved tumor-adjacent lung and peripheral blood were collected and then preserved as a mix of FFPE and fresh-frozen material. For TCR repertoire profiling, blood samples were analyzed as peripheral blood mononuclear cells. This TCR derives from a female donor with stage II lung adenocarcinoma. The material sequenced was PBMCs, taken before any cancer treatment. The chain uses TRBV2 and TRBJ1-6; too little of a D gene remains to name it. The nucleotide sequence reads TGTGCCAGCAGTGAAGCGATTTCACCCCTCCACTTT. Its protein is CASSEAISPLHF.